A selection of T cell receptor beta chains follows, all from one sample in a study of T cell responses to AZD1222 COVID-19 vaccine. Sequencing used immunoSEQ multiplex PCR; TCRdb keeps in-frame clones, though not all of them. The sample yields about 120,000 clones, about 92% seen once. The sequencing here drew on peripheral blood, taken 28 days after the second AZD1222 dose. The receptor source for this set is an adult who received the AZD1222 COVID-19 vaccine. Both conserved end residues are part of each CDR3. The D gene is left open where the match is weak. Rows may omit the clone size; those that give it use once, few, many or a size class.

clone size	V gene	J gene	D gene	CDR3 protein	CDR3 DNA
once	TRBV6-1	TRBJ2-1	NA	CASSEASYNEQFF	TGTGCCAGCAGTGAAGCCTCCTACAATGAGCAGTTCTTC
NA	TRBV1	TRBJ2-3	NA	CTSSPYLGLCTDTQYF	TGCACCAGCAGCCCCTACTTAGGACTCTGCACAGATACGCAGTATTTT
NA	TRBV28	TRBJ1-1	NA	CASSFLQRDTEAFF	TGTGCCAGCAGTTTTCTCCAAAGGGACACTGAAGCTTTCTTT
NA	TRBV12-5	TRBJ2-3	TRBD2	CASGLVLLAGGTDTQYF	TGTGCTAGTGGTTTGGTATTACTAGCGGGGGGCACAGATACGCAGTATTTT
NA	TRBV6-1	TRBJ1-2	NA	CASSERFRPSAGYTF	TGTGCCAGCAGTGAAAGGTTCAGGCCCAGCGCTGGCTACACCTTC
few	TRBV19	TRBJ2-2	NA	CASKPREPNTGELFF	TGTGCCAGTAAGCCCCGGGAACCGAACACCGGGGAGCTGTTTTTT
NA	TRBV2	TRBJ2-4	NA	CASSVWRDPAKNIQYF	TGTGCCAGCAGTGTATGGCGGGATCCAGCCAAAAACATTCAGTACTTC
once	TRBV7-8	TRBJ1-3	NA	CASSLTGTSGNTIYF	TGTGCCAGCAGCTTGACGGGGACCTCTGGAAACACCATATATTTT
NA	TRBV7-6	TRBJ2-1	TRBD2	CASSLDPTASGGAAEQFF	TGTGCCAGCAGCTTAGATCCGACGGCCAGCGGGGGGGCTGCTGAGCAGTTCTTC
NA	TRBV14	TRBJ2-2	NA	CASSQVLAGELFF	TGTGCCAGCAGCCAAGTGTTAGCCGGGGAGCTGTTTTTT
NA	TRBV7-2	TRBJ1-1	TRBD1	CATRTGQRNTEAFF	TGTGCCACCCGGACGGGACAGAGGAACACTGAAGCTTTCTTT
NA	TRBV5-1	TRBJ2-7	TRBD2	CASSFIGGISYEQYF	TGCGCCAGCAGCTTCATCGGGGGGATTTCCTACGAGCAGTACTTC
NA	TRBV5-4	TRBJ2-2	TRBD1	CASSPVGDSRPGELFF	TGTGCCAGCAGCCCCGTCGGGGACAGTCGTCCCGGGGAGCTGTTTTTT
NA	TRBV29-1	TRBJ2-3	NA	CSVGSFVGTQYF	TGCAGCGTTGGTTCCTTTGTGGGTACGCAGTATTTT
once	TRBV7-2	TRBJ1-2	NA	CASSPQEAGGGYGYTF	TGTGCCAGCAGCCCTCAAGAGGCAGGCGGAGGGTATGGCTACACCTTC
NA	TRBV5-1	TRBJ1-4	TRBD1	CASSLGAGTGGEKLFF	TGCGCCAGCAGCTTGGGGGCCGGGACAGGGGGAGAAAAACTGTTTTTT
NA	TRBV5-4	TRBJ2-3	NA	CASSLTGRGTDTQYF	TGTGCCAGCAGCTTAACAGGCCGCGGAACAGATACGCAGTATTTT
NA	TRBV19	TRBJ1-6	NA	CASRPDSYNSPLHF	TGTGCCAGTAGACCCGACAGCTATAATTCACCCCTCCACTTT
NA	TRBV7-2	TRBJ1-6	NA	CASSLARTGPSSYNSPLHF	TGTGCCAGCAGCTTAGCGCGTACAGGGCCTAGCTCCTATAATTCACCCCTCCACTTT
NA	TRBV9	TRBJ2-7	NA	CASSVAGQGYEQYF	TGTGCCAGCAGCGTAGCGGGCCAGGGGTACGAGCAGTACTTC
NA	TRBV28	TRBJ2-3	NA	CASSLWGGGGSTDTQYF	TGTGCCAGCAGTTTATGGGGCGGAGGGGGGAGCACAGATACGCAGTATTTT
NA	TRBV6-2/TRBV6-3	TRBJ1-5	NA	CASSRKDHGTPQHF	TGTGCCAGCAGTCGTAAAGATCACGGGACGCCCCAGCATTTT
NA	TRBV5-1	TRBJ2-7	NA	CASSLGDWYEQYF	TGCGCCAGCAGCTTGGGGGATTGGTACGAGCAGTACTTC
NA	TRBV27	TRBJ2-2	TRBD2	CASRTIGRDPGGELFF	TGTGCCAGCAGGACAATAGGGAGGGATCCCGGCGGGGAGCTGTTTTTT
NA	TRBV7-2	TRBJ2-3	TRBD2	CASSFRRGASPDTQYF	TGTGCCAGCAGCTTCAGGCGGGGGGCTAGCCCAGATACGCAGTATTTT
once	TRBV5-4	TRBJ2-2	TRBD2	CASSGGTSGRSAGELFF	TGTGCCAGCAGCGGGGGGACTAGCGGGAGAAGTGCCGGGGAGCTGTTTTTT
NA	TRBV5-5	TRBJ1-2	TRBD1	CASSPDRDRSYGYTF	TGTGCCAGCAGCCCGGACAGGGATAGAAGCTATGGCTACACCTTC
NA	TRBV3-1/TRBV3-2	TRBJ2-4	TRBD2	CASSQRSSGLAGRNIQYF	TGTGCCAGCAGCCAGCGTTCATCGGGACTAGCGGGAAGAAACATTCAGTACTTC
once	TRBV4-1	TRBJ1-2	NA	CASSQTSGVGGYTF	TGCGCCAGCAGCCAGACCTCAGGGGTTGGAGGCTACACCTTC
NA	TRBV28	TRBJ2-5	TRBD2	CASSLSSSAGGRQETQYF	TGTGCCAGCAGTTTATCCTCCTCCGCGGGAGGCCGGCAAGAGACCCAGTACTTC
NA	TRBV25-1	TRBJ1-1	NA	CASSEGFTEAFF	TGTGCCAGCAGTGAAGGTTTTACTGAAGCTTTCTTT
NA	TRBV14	TRBJ2-2	NA	CASSRQNTGELFF	TGTGCCAGCAGCCGACAGAACACCGGGGAGCTGTTTTTT
NA	TRBV5-1	TRBJ1-3	NA	CASSLTAGGNTIYF	TGCGCCAGCAGCTTAACAGCAGGTGGAAACACCATATATTTT
NA	TRBV7-9	TRBJ2-3	NA	CASSLALAGTDTQYF	TGTGCCAGCAGCTTAGCCTTGGCGGGAACGGATACGCAGTATTTT
NA	TRBV7-2	TRBJ2-2	NA	CASSSAGSSVTGELFF	TGTGCCAGCAGCTCGGCTGGGTCCAGCGTGACCGGGGAGCTGTTTTTT
NA	TRBV7-8	TRBJ2-7	TRBD1	CASSLDPGGLREQYF	TGTGCCAGCAGCTTAGATCCAGGGGGTCTTCGCGAGCAGTACTTC
NA	TRBV7-2	TRBJ1-2	TRBD1	CASSFPTGGGGYTF	TGTGCCAGCAGCTTTCCGACAGGGGGCGGTGGCTACACCTTC
NA	TRBV6-6	TRBJ1-5	TRBD1	CASTKRGQGSNQPQHF	TGTGCCAGCACTAAACGGGGACAGGGGAGCAATCAGCCCCAGCATTTT